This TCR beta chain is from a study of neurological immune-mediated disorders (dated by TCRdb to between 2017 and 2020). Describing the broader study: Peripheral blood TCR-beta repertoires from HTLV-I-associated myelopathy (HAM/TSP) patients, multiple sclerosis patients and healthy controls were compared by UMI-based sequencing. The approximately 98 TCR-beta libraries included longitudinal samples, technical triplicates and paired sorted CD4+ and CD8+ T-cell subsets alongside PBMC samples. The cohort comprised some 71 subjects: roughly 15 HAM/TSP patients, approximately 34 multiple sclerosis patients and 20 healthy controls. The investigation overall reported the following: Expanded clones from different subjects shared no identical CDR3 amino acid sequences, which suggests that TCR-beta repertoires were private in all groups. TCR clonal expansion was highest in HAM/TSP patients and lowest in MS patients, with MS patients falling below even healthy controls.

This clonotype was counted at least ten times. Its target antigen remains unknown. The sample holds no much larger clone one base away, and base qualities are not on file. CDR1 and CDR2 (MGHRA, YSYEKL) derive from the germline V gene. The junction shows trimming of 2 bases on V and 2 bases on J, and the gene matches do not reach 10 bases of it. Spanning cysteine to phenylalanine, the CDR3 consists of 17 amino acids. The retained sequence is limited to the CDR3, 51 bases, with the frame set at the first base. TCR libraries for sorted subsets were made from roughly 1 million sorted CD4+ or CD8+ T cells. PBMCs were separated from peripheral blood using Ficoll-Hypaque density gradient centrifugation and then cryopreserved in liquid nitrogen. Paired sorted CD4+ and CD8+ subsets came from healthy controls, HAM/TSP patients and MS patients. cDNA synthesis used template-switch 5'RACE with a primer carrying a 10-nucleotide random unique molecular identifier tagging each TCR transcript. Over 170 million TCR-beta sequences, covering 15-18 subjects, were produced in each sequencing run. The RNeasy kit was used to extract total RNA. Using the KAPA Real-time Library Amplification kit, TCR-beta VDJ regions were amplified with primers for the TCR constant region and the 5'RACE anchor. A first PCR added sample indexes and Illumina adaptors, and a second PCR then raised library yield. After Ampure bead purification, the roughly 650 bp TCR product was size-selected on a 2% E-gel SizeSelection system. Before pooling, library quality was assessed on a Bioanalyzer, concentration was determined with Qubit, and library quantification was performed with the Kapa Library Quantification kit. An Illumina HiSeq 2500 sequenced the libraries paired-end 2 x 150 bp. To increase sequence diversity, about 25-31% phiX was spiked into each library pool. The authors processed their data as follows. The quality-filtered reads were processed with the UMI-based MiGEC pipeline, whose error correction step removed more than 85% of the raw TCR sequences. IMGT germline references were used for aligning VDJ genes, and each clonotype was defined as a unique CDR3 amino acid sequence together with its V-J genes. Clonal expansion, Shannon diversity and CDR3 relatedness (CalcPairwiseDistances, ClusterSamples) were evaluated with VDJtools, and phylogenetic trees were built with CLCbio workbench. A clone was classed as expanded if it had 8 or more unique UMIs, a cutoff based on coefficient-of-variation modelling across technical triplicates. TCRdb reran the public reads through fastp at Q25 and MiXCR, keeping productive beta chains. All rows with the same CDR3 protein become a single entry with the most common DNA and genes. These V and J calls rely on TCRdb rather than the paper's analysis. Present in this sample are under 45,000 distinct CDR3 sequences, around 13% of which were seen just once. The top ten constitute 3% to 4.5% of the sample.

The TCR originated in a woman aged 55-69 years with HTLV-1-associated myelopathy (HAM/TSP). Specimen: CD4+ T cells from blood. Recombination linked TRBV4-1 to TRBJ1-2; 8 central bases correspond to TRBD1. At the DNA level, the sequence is TGCGCCAGCAGCCAACCTAGGGCCGGACAGGGCAACTATGGCTACACCTTC. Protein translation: CASSQPRAGQGNYGYTF.